The source of this TCR beta chain is a study of a mutant IDH1 vaccine in newly diagnosed glioma. Sequencing was performed with immunoSEQ multiplex PCR; in TCRdb, only in-frame clones are kept and a portion is missing. The sample has fewer than 100,000 clones; about 87% are singletons. The time point is: baseline, week 1 (first vaccination visit). Treatment noted: pre-vaccination baseline after standard-of-care therapy. This clone was counted only a few times. This clonotype originated in a woman in her forties or fifties with glioma. The material was PBMCs, obtained from a glioma patient treated with radiotherapy, temozolomide or both.

CDR3 nucleotide sequence: TGCGCCAGCAGCCAAGGAGGGGAAAAACTGTTTTTT. Amino acid sequence: CASSQGGEKLFF. The chain couples TRBV4-1 to TRBJ1-4; no clear D gene. V gave up 1 base and J gave up 8 bases, with 5 bases separating them. The CDR3 totals 12 residues. Per the germline V gene, CDR1 is MGHRA and CDR2 is YSYEKL.